Below are 30 T cell receptor beta chains sequenced from a single sample in a study of T cell responses to AZD1222 COVID-19 vaccine. Using immunoSEQ multiplex PCR, the repertoire was profiled, and TCRdb retains in-frame clones only, with some absent. Of 120,000 to 150,000 clones listed, around 93% are singletons. Specimen: peripheral blood, collected on day 0 of AZD1222 vaccination. These receptors all come from an adult in good health.

In nucleotides, the CDR3 is TGTGCCAGTGTTCGACCGCCCTCAGATACGCAGTATTTT. Translation: CASVRPPSDTQYF. This sequence joins TRBV11-2 and TRBJ2-3; D ambiguous. Between the trimmed V and J ends, which lost 9 bases and 4 bases, there was a span of 14 bases. CDR3 size: 13 residues. Germline lookup yields CDR1 SGHAT and CDR2 FQNNGV.

This chain uses TRBV11-2 with TRBJ2-3; D call uncertain. V lost 4 bases, J lost 5 bases, and 7 bases lay in between. This CDR3 contains 12 residues. The V gene's germline CDR1 is SGHAT and CDR2 FQNNGV. The CDR3: CASSSAGDTQYF. CDR3 coding DNA: TGTGCCAGCAGCTCAGCAGGAGATACGCAGTATTTT.

The rearrangement uses TRBV11-3 and TRBJ2-3; D unresolved. The V end was cut by 5 bases, the J end by 7 bases, with 10 bases between. This CDR3 spans 12 amino acids. Germline-derived CDR1 and CDR2 are SGHNT and YENEEA. The CDR3 reads CASSLNLHTQYF. DNA for the CDR3: TGTGCCAGCAGCCTTAACCTCCATACGCAGTATTTT.

The chain is built from TRBV7-9 and TRBJ2-1; 9 positions agree with TRBD2. The CDR3 sequence is 15 residues long. Trimming cost V 4 bases and J 5 bases; bases outside gene matches: 6. Germline CDR1 reads SEHNR; CDR2 reads FQNEAQ (reference sequence). Written as DNA, the CDR3 is TGTGCCAGCAGCTCCGTAGCGGGGGCGAACAATGAGCAGTTCTTC. It yields the protein CASSSVAGANNEQFF. The full variable domain, in which reference TRBV7-9 and TRBJ2-1 provide the parts outside the CDR3, is DTGVSQNPRHKITKRGQNVTFRCDPISEHNRLYWYRQTLGQGPEFLTYFQNEAQLEKSRLLSDRFSAERPKGSFSTLEIQRTEQGDSAMYLCASSSVAGANNEQFFGPGTRLTVL.

The chain has TRBV4-1 and TRBJ1-5; D perhaps matches TRBD1 (6 bases). This CDR3 comprises 15 residues. The V gene lost 0 bases and the J gene lost 5 bases, with 11 bases spanning the gap. The germline gives CDR1 MGHRA, CDR2 YSYEKL. In nucleotides, the CDR3 is TGCGCCAGCAGCCAAGATCACGGGGGCGATCAGCCCCAGCATTTT. It codes for CASSQDHGGDQPQHF.

The rearrangement joins TRBV18 to TRBJ2-7; no definite D call. This CDR3 is 14 amino acids long. V lost 0 bases to trimming and J lost 2 bases, with 8 bases between them. In germline, CDR1 is KGHSH, CDR2 LQKENI. The CDR3 DNA is TGTGCCAGCTCACCACCCACAGTTACCTACGAGCAGTACTTC. This translates into CASSPPTVTYEQYF.

This chain joins TRBV3-1 (or the pseudogene TRBV3-2) and TRBJ2-1, with D unclear. Trimming cost V 3 bases and J 9 bases, with 6 bases left between them. Germline V gene sequence: CDR1 LGHDT, CDR2 YNNKEL (reference sequence). This CDR3 contains 11 residues. The CDR3 region is CASSQASEQFF. The DNA of the CDR3 is TGTGCCAGCAGCCAGGCCTCTGAGCAGTTCTTC.

The chain combines TRBV16 with TRBJ1-5, with 9 bases that match TRBD1. V shed 4 bases and J 9 bases; nucleotides not matched to a gene: 10. Germline V gene sequence: CDR1 KGHSY, CDR2 FQNENV. This CDR3 is 15 amino acids long. CDR3 sequence reads: CASSPRGQGGGPQHF. CDR3 nucleotide sequence: TGTGCCAGCAGCCCCAGGGGACAGGGTGGCGGGCCCCAGCATTTT.

CDR3 DNA sequence: TGTGCCACAACGAGTAGCGGGGGGGAAGCCAAAAACATTCAGTACTTC. Its protein product is CATTSSGGEAKNIQYF. This rearrangement joins TRBV10-3 to TRBJ2-4, with 11 bases identical to TRBD2. Looked up from germline, CDR1 is ENHRY and CDR2 is SYGVKD. The CDR3 contains 16 residues. Unmatched junction bases numbered 8, after V lost 10 bases and J lost 0 bases.

The CDR3 protein is CATGGQLVYGYTF. In nucleotides, the CDR3 is TGTGCCACGGGGGGGCAGCTAGTATATGGCTACACCTTC. The chain has TRBV7-2 and TRBJ1-2; D may be TRBD1 (6 bases). Trimming shortened V by 10 bases and J by 5 bases, and 17 bases separated the two germline ends. This CDR3 region has 13 residues. Germline-derived CDR1 and CDR2 are SGHTA and FQGNSA.

The chain couples TRBV7-2 to TRBJ2-1; tentatively, D is TRBD1 or TRBD2 (5 bases each). Germline V gene data show CDR1 as SGHTA and CDR2 as FQGNSA. Trimming cost V 0 bases and J 1 base, with 16 bases left between them. The CDR3 contains 18 residues. CDR3 loop: CASSLAPGTAESYNEQFF. The DNA for the CDR3 is TGTGCCAGCAGCTTAGCTCCCGGGACGGCAGAATCCTACAATGAGCAGTTCTTC.

V gene TRBV29-1 combines with J gene TRBJ2-1, with D unresolved. Deletions cut 3 bases from V and 0 bases from J, with 9 bases between. Germline values: CDR1 SQVTM, CDR2 ANQGSEA. This CDR3 region has 14 residues. As DNA, the CDR3 is TGCAGCGTTGACAGTTCCTTCTCCTACAATGAGCAGTTCTTC. It encodes CSVDSSFSYNEQFF.

The rearrangement joins TRBV5-4 to TRBJ2-7; no definite D call. The CDR3 covers 17 residues. Trimming left V 0 bases short and J 0 bases short, with 16 bases between. The V gene's germline CDR1 is SGHNT and CDR2 YYREEE (reference sequence). DNA for the CDR3: TGTGCCAGCAGCTTGGTGGCAGCTCCTTCAAGCTCCTACGAGCAGTACTTC. Its translation is CASSLVAAPSSSYEQYF.

The CDR3: CTSSQCLVNTEAFF. For the CDR3, the DNA is TGCACCAGCAGCCAGTGTCTCGTGAACACTGAAGCTTTCTTT. The rearrangement joins TRBV1 to TRBJ1-1. TRBV1 is an annotated pseudogene. This CDR3 is 14 amino acids long.

The chain uses TRBV2 and TRBJ1-5; tentatively, D is TRBD1 (5 bases). Trimming took 3 bases from V and 5 from J, leaving 11 bases between them. Per germline, CDR1 SNHLY and CDR2 FYNNEI. The CDR3 extends over 14 amino acids. In DNA, the CDR3 is TGTGCCAGCAGTGAGGCGGGGCCCGATCAGCCCCAGCATTTT. The encoded protein is CASSEAGPDQPQHF.

The rearrangement joins TRBV19 to TRBJ2-6, with D tentatively TRBD2 (5 bases). Germline V gives CDR1 LNHDA, CDR2 SQIVND (reference sequence). This CDR3 region has 16 residues. V lost 3 bases and J 3 bases, leaving 12 bases between the germline ends. The CDR3 here is CASSMVGVGGANVLTF. The CDR3 coding sequence is TGTGCCAGTAGTATGGTCGGGGTTGGTGGGGCCAACGTCCTGACTTTC.

This sequence joins TRBV5-1 and TRBJ1-1; D is perhaps TRBD1 (6 bases). V lost 8 bases, J lost 7 bases, and 12 bases lay in between. Germline CDR1 and CDR2: SGHRS and YFSETQ. The CDR3 is made up of 11 amino acids. CDR3 residues: CASREQGEAFF. For the CDR3, the DNA is TGCGCCAGTAGAGAACAGGGTGAAGCTTTCTTT.

The rearrangement links TRBV19 to TRBJ2-1; 16 bases are a match to TRBD2. With 10 bases clipped from V and 11 bases from J, the junction kept 8 bases outside the gene matches. CDR1 is LNHDA and CDR2 is SQIVND in the germline V gene (reference sequence). The CDR3 runs to 14 residues. The CDR3 loop is CATAGTSGRVQQFF. CDR3 nucleotides: TGTGCCACCGCGGGGACTAGCGGGAGGGTACAGCAGTTCTTC.

V is TRBV4-1 and J is TRBJ1-2; D unresolved. Trimming removed 0 bases from V and 8 bases from J, with 4 bases in between. The germline gives CDR1 MGHRA, CDR2 YSYEKL. The CDR3 is made up of 11 amino acids. CDR3 in amino acids: CASSQDWGYTF. As DNA, the CDR3 is TGCGCCAGCAGCCAAGATTGGGGCTACACCTTC.

This chain links TRBV6-5 with TRBJ1-2; tentatively, D is TRBD1 (6 bases). V lost 8 bases, J lost 4 bases, and 20 bases lay in between. The CDR3 totals 15 residues. Germline V CDR1 and CDR2: MNHEY, SVGAGI. The CDR3 protein is CASSKAPQGSYGYTF. The CDR3 DNA follows: TGTGCCAGCTCCAAGGCCCCGCAGGGGTCCTATGGCTACACCTTC.

The CDR3 DNA sequence: TGTGCCAGCAGGACTCGAGGACGGAAGTCCTACGAGCAGTACTTC. Protein product: CASRTRGRKSYEQYF. This chain links TRBV28 with TRBJ2-7; unclear D gene. Germline V gene data show CDR1 as MDHEN and CDR2 as SYDVKM. CDR3 length: 15 amino acids. V was trimmed by 6 bases and J by 1 base, leaving 16 bases between them.

The V and J genes are TRBV19 and TRBJ2-6; 7 bases are shared with TRBD2. V lost 4 bases, J lost 0 bases, and 0 bases stayed unmatched. The CDR3 sequence is 15 residues long. Per germline, CDR1 LNHDA and CDR2 SQIVND (reference sequence). The CDR3 reads CASSREGSGANVLTF. The CDR3 region has the DNA TGTGCCAGTAGTAGGGAGGGCTCTGGGGCCAACGTCCTGACTTTC.

This clone has only a few counts. The chain uses TRBV10-2 and TRBJ1-3; 7 bases match TRBD1. Germline CDR1 and CDR2: WSHSY and SAAADI. This CDR3 region has 16 residues. V trimming: 6 bases; J trimming: 0 bases; junction bases outside the gene matches: 8. CDR3 sequence (DNA): TGCGCCAGCAGGGGACAGAGGAGACCCTCTGGAAACACCATATATTTT. Translation: CASRGQRRPSGNTIYF.

V and J are TRBV18 and TRBJ2-5, with a tentative D call TRBD1 (5 bases). The germline CDR1 and CDR2 sequences are KGHSH and LQKENI. The CDR3 length is 15 residues. V dropped 4 bases and J dropped 3 bases, with 15 bases sitting between them. This CDR3 is CASSRLQWGEETQYF. The CDR3 region has the DNA TGTGCCAGCTCACGACTGCAGTGGGGCGAAGAGACCCAGTACTTC.

V usage is TRBV14 and J usage is TRBJ1-2; the D gene is possibly TRBD1 (6 bases). This CDR3 is 13 amino acids long. Germline V gene data show CDR1 as SGHDN and CDR2 as FVKESK. The germline V and J ends were trimmed by 10 bases and 3 bases, with 15 bases remaining between them. The DNA of the CDR3 is TGTGCCACCTCCCCCCAGGGGTACTATGGCTACACCTTC. Its translation is CATSPQGYYGYTF.

J is TRBJ2-5 and V is TRBV10-1; 7 bases match TRBD1. Germline V CDR1 and CDR2: WNHNN, SYGVQD (reference sequence). The V segment lost 3 bases and the J segment 4 bases; nucleotides outside the gene matches: 2. The CDR3 is 13 residues long. In DNA, the CDR3 is TGCGCCAGCAGTGACAACAGGGGAGAGACCCAGTACTTC. Its translation is CASSDNRGETQYF.

The chain has TRBV5-1 and TRBJ2-3; unclear D gene. Trimming stripped 0 bases from V and 0 bases from J, with 5 bases between. Germline-derived CDR1 and CDR2 are SGHRS and YFSETQ. CDR3 size: 14 residues. CDR3 region: CASSLVGSTDTQYF. The CDR3 DNA is TGCGCCAGCAGCTTGGTTGGCAGCACAGATACGCAGTATTTT. The full variable domain, completed using reference TRBV5-1 and TRBJ2-3, is KAGVTQTPRYLIKTRGQQVTLSCSPISGHRSVSWYQQTPGQGLQFLFEYFSETQRNKGNFPGRFSGRQFSNSRSEMNVSTLELGDSALYLCASSLVGSTDTQYFGPGTRLTVL.

The DNA for the CDR3 is TGTGCCACCTTCAGGGGACCTAATGAAAAACTGTTTTTT. It encodes CATFRGPNEKLFF. The chain recombines TRBV2 with TRBJ1-4; D is perhaps TRBD1 (6 bases). Germline V CDR1 and CDR2: SNHLY, FYNNEI. V was cut by 10 bases and J by 3 bases, with 12 bases left in between. The CDR3 contains 13 residues.

The V and J genes are TRBV19 and TRBJ1-5, with 8 bases lining up with TRBD1. With V trimmed by 9 bases and J by 7 bases, 5 bases remained unmatched. This CDR3 region has 12 residues. In germline, CDR1 is LNHDA, CDR2 SQIVND (reference sequence). The CDR3 loop reads CASTGGRQPQHF. CDR3 sequence (DNA): TGTGCCAGCACAGGGGGGAGGCAGCCCCAGCATTTT.

The chain has TRBV25-1 and TRBJ2-2; possibly TRBD2 for D (6 bases). Germline V gene data show CDR1 as MGHDK and CDR2 as SYGVNS. The CDR3 has 15 residues. Trimming shortened V by 6 bases and J by 0 bases, and 11 bases separated the two germline ends. The CDR3 sequence is CASRGGSANTGELFF. DNA of the CDR3: TGTGCCAGCAGGGGGGGTAGCGCGAACACCGGGGAGCTGTTTTTT.